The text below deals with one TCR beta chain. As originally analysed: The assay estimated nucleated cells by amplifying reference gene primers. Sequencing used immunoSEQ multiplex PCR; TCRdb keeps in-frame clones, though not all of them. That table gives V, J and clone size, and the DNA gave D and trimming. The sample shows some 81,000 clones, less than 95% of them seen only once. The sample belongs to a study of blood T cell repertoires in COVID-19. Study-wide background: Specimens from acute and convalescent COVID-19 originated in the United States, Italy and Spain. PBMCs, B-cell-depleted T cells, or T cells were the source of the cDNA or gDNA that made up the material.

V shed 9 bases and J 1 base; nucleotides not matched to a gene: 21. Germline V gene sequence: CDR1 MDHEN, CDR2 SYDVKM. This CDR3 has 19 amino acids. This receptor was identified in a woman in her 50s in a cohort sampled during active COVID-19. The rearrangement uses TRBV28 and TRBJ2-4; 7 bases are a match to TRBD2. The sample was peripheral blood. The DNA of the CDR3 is TGTGCCAGTTACCCTTCCGGACTAGGAAAATCTGGCGCCAAAAACATTCAGTACTTC. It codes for CASYPSGLGKSGAKNIQYF.